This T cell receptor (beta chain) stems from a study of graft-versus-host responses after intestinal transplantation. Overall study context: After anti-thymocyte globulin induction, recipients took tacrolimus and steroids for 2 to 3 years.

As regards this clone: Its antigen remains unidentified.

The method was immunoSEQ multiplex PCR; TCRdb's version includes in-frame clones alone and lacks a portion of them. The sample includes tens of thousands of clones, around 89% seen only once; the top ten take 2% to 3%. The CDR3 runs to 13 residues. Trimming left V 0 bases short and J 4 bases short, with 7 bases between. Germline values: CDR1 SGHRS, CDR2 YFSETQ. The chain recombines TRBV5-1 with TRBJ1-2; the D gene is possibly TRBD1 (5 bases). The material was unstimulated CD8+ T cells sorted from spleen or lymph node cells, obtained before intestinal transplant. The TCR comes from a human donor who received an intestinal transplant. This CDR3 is CASSLGQSYGYTF. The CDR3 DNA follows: TGCGCCAGCAGCTTGGGACAGTCCTATGGCTACACCTTC. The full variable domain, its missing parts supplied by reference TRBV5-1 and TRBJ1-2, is KAGVTQTPRYLIKTRGQQVTLSCSPISGHRSVSWYQQTPGQGLQFLFEYFSETQRNKGNFPGRFSGRQFSNSRSEMNVSTLELGDSALYLCASSLGQSYGYTFGSGTRLTVV.